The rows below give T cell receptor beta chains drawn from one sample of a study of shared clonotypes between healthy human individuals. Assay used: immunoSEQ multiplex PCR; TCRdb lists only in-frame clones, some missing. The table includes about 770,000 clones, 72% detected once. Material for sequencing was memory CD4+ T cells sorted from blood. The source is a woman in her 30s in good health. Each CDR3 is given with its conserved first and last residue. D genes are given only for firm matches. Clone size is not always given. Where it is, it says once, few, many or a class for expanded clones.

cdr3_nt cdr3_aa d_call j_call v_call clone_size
TGTGCCAGCAGTGAAAGAGGGAACACTGAAGCTTTCTTT CASSERGNTEAFF . TRBJ1-1 TRBV6-1 .
TGTGCCTGGAGGGATGGACAGGGGGCTATCACTAATGAAAAACTGTTTTTT CAWRDGQGAITNEKLFF TRBD1 TRBJ1-4 TRBV30 .
TGTGCCAGCAGTGGTCGGGACACGGCGGGCTACGAGCAGTACTTC CASSGRDTAGYEQYF . TRBJ2-7 TRBV6-5 .
TGCGCCAGCGGACCGACAGCGGGCCAAGAGACCCAGTACTTC CASGPTAGQETQYF . TRBJ2-5 TRBV5-1 .
TGCAGTGCCCCCTACGGTACGCAGTATTTT CSAPYGTQYF . TRBJ2-3 TRBV20-1 few
TGTGCCAGCAGCGGACGGGACAGAACTGACTCCTACGAGCAGTACTTC CASSGRDRTDSYEQYF TRBD1 TRBJ2-7 TRBV11-1 .
TGTGCCAGCAGTGTTACATCCGAGCAGTACTTC CASSVTSEQYF . TRBJ2-7 TRBV2 few
TGTGCCAGCAGCTTAGGGGTTTACAATGAGCAGTTCTTC CASSLGVYNEQFF . TRBJ2-1 TRBV11-2 .
TGCAGCGTTGAAGATGATTTAGGGTACGAGCAGTACTTC CSVEDDLGYEQYF . TRBJ2-7 TRBV29-1 .
TGTGCCAGCAGCCAAGGGACCCAGCGGGACTATGGCTACACCTTC CASSQGTQRDYGYTF . TRBJ1-2 TRBV5-4 .
TGTGCCAGCAGCTCCCCCCCCGGCAGACGTAACTCTGGAAACACCATATATTTT CASSSPPGRRNSGNTIYF . TRBJ1-3 TRBV7-9 .
TGTGCCAGCACTGTGTCCTATGGCTACACCTTC CASTVSYGYTF . TRBJ1-2 TRBV2 .
TGTGCCAGCAGTCACGATTCCGGGACACACTACAATGAGCAGTTCTTC CASSHDSGTHYNEQFF . TRBJ2-1 TRBV28 .
TGTGCCAGCAGCCCTACACGGGGGGAGCTGTTTTTT CASSPTRGELFF . TRBJ2-2 TRBV7-8 .
TGTGCCAGCAACCACAGGATCCAAGAGACCCAGTACTTC CASNHRIQETQYF . TRBJ2-5 TRBV11-2 .
TGTGCCAGCAGCCAAGACAAAGGACTGCGGGGAACTGAAGCTTTCTTT CASSQDKGLRGTEAFF . TRBJ1-1 TRBV14 .
TGTGCCAGCAGGGTTCCAGGGGTCGGTGGCTACACCTTC CASRVPGVGGYTF . TRBJ1-2 TRBV28 .
TGCAGTGCTCAGGGCAACTACGAGCAGTACTTC CSAQGNYEQYF . TRBJ2-7 TRBV20-1 .
TGTGCCAGCAGCCGTAGTCCGTGGGAGAACACTGAAGCTTTCTTT CASSRSPWENTEAFF . TRBJ1-1 TRBV11-2 .
TGTGCCAGCAGTTCTAGCGGGAGAAGGGTTGGGGAGCTGTTTTTT CASSSSGRRVGELFF TRBD2 TRBJ2-2 TRBV7-6 .
TGTGCCAGCTATGACAGGGGGCCTTCAAACTATGGCTACACCTTC CASYDRGPSNYGYTF TRBD1 TRBJ1-2 TRBV28 once
TGCGCCAGCAGGGCCGGGACTAGCGGGATTAAGCAGTTCTTC CASRAGTSGIKQFF TRBD2 TRBJ2-1 TRBV4-1 .
TGTGCCAGTACCCCTCGGACAGGGCAAACTGGGGCCAACGTCCTGACTTTC CASTPRTGQTGANVLTF TRBD1 TRBJ2-6 TRBV19 .
TGTGCCAGCAGCGATTACCCCCATGCGACTAGCGGTACTCAGTTCTTC CASSDYPHATSGTQFF TRBD2 TRBJ2-1 TRBV11-1 .
TGCGCCAGCAGCCAAGTCGGAGGGGGGAACGAGCAGTACTTC CASSQVGGGNEQYF . TRBJ2-7 TRBV4-1 .
TGTGCCAGTAGTATAGATGCCAGGGGGCTTGCTGAAGCTTTCTTT CASSIDARGLAEAFF TRBD1 TRBJ1-1 TRBV19 .
TGTGCCAGCACCCTAGCGGGAGGGCCCTACGAGCAGTACTTC CASTLAGGPYEQYF TRBD2 TRBJ2-7 TRBV2 .
TGTGCCAGCAGTTTATTAGGGAGGGGTACCTACGAGCAGTACTTC CASSLLGRGTYEQYF TRBD2 TRBJ2-7 TRBV28 .